The 14 T cell receptor beta chains below were found in one sample sequenced in a study of control samples from healthy donors and cancer patients (dated by TCRdb to 2020 to 2021). The protocol used for the library was the immunoSEQ multiplex PCR assay. Drawn from immuneACCESS, this table holds only the in-frame rearrangements with V and J called that TCRdb kept. Clones are partly lost; checked studies trace under half to an unresolved V gene and leave the rest unexplained. Within this sample are 85,000 to 100,000 clones, with over 85% of them counted one time only. Less than 10% of the sample is held by the ten biggest clonotypes. Sequenced: blood. Source of these receptors: a man between 18 and 29 years old in good health.

The chain has TRBV11-2 and TRBJ2-7; 8 nucleotides line up with TRBD1. This CDR3 is 13 amino acids long. Losses at the gene ends were 0 bases for V and 12 bases for J; bases not matched to a gene: 7. Germline V gives CDR1 SGHAT, CDR2 FQNNGV. The CDR3 loop is CASSLDGPDRGYF. CDR3 nucleotide sequence: TGTGCCAGCAGCTTAGATGGGCCCGACAGGGGGTACTTC.

This chain connects TRBV12-3 or TRBV12-4 to TRBJ1-1; perhaps TRBD1 as D (5 bases). This CDR3 spans 13 amino acids. Trimming took off 6 bases at V and 3 bases at J, with 11 bases between the two ends. The CDR3, as DNA: TGTGCCAGCAGCTCGGGGGGGGACACTGAAGCTTTCTTT. As protein: CASSSGGDTEAFF.

This chain uses TRBV13 with TRBJ1-3; no clear D. V dropped 6 bases and J dropped 1 base, with 4 bases sitting between them. The V gene's germline CDR1 is PRHDT and CDR2 FYEKMQ (reference sequence). There are 12 residues in the CDR3. The CDR3 DNA is TGTGCCAGCAGGGGTTCTGGAAACACCATATATTTT. It yields the protein CASRGSGNTIYF.

The chain joins TRBV27 to TRBJ1-6; D ambiguous. Germline V gives CDR1 MNHEY, CDR2 SMNVEV (reference sequence). Trimming shortened V by 3 bases and J by 5 bases, and 8 bases separated the two germline ends. This CDR3 contains 14 residues. The CDR3 sequence: CASSFEQHNSPLHF. The DNA of the CDR3 is TGTGCCAGCAGTTTTGAACAGCATAATTCACCCCTCCACTTT.

The chain combines TRBV7-6 with TRBJ2-7, with a possible D match to TRBD1 (5 bases). Deletions cut 5 bases from V and 4 bases from J, with 9 bases between. This CDR3 spans 12 amino acids. CDR1 is SGHVS, CDR2 FNYEAQ, per germline. The CDR3 bases are TGTGCCAGCAGCACACGACAGTACGAGCAGTACTTC. Translating it yields CASSTRQYEQYF.

The J gene is TRBJ1-1, the V gene TRBV6-2 or TRBV6-3; 7 bases line up with TRBD1. The CDR3 has 14 amino acids. The germline V gene has CDR1 MNHEY and CDR2 SVGEGT. V was pared by 2 bases and J by 7 bases, with 7 bases of the junction left unmatched. The CDR3: CASSYAGTALEAFF. The CDR3 nucleotides are TGTGCCAGCAGTTACGCCGGGACAGCACTTGAAGCTTTCTTT.

This sequence joins TRBV11-2 and TRBJ2-7; D is undetermined. The V gene's germline CDR1 is SGHAT and CDR2 FQNNGV. This CDR3 spans 13 amino acids. Trimming removed 1 base at V and 2 bases at J, with 6 bases between. The CDR3 region is CASSLGETYEQYF. CDR3 DNA: TGTGCCAGCAGCTTAGGGGAAACCTACGAGCAGTACTTC.

The chain recombines TRBV7-9 with TRBJ2-7; D could derive from TRBD1 or TRBD2 (5 bases each). The length of the CDR3 is 15 residues. The germline V and J ends were trimmed by 2 bases and 7 bases, with 18 bases remaining between them. Germline loops: CDR1 SEHNR, CDR2 FQNEAQ (reference sequence). The DNA for the CDR3 is TGTGCCAGCAGCTTAAAACGGGGCGGATTGGTAGAGCAGTACTTC. Protein sequence: CASSLKRGGLVEQYF.

J is TRBJ1-2 and V is TRBV27, with 11 bases aligning to TRBD1. The CDR3 has 16 amino acids. The germline gives CDR1 MNHEY, CDR2 SMNVEV (reference sequence). Trimming removed 1 base from V and 8 bases from J; junction bases left unmatched: 9. The DNA for the CDR3 is TGTGCCAGCAGTTTATGGGGGACAGGGGGGAAATCGGGCTACACCTTC. Its translation: CASSLWGTGGKSGYTF.

The chain links TRBV7-2 to TRBJ2-6; TRBD1 or TRBD2 may be the D gene (5 bases each). Germline-derived CDR1 and CDR2 are SGHTA and FQGNSA. The ends were cut back, 3 bases at V and 2 bases at J, with 14 bases in the middle. This CDR3 comprises 17 residues. This chain's CDR3 is CASSFAGRAAGANVLTF. In nucleotides, the CDR3 is TGTGCCAGCAGCTTCGCAGGGAGAGCGGCTGGGGCCAACGTCCTGACTTTC.

Comment on this clone: Mismatch with germline at one junction end may stem from a read error. The chain carries TRBV6-1 and TRBJ1-4, with TRBD1 matching over 7 bases. Germline assignment: CDR1 MNHNS and CDR2 SASEGT. The CDR3 runs to 15 residues. In DNA form, the CDR3 reads TGTGCCAGCAGCGAAGGGGGCAGCTCAAATGAAAAACTGTTTTTT. Protein: CASSEGGSSNEKLFF.

This sequence joins TRBV4-1 and TRBJ1-1; D remains ambiguous. Trimming removed 3 bases from V and 7 bases from J, with 9 bases in between. The CDR3 extends over 12 amino acids. Germline CDR1 MGHRA, CDR2 YSYEKL. In DNA form, the CDR3 reads TGCGCCAGCAGCCATGGAAGAGATGAAGCTTTCTTT. This sequence encodes CASSHGRDEAFF.

The chain recombines TRBV19 with TRBJ1-5, with D perhaps TRBD1 (6 bases). Trimming stripped 2 bases from V and 6 bases from J, with 14 bases between. Looked up from germline, CDR1 is LNHDA and CDR2 is SQIVND (reference sequence). The CDR3 runs to 15 residues. In DNA, the CDR3 is TGTGCCAGTAGTATATGGGGGTTAGGGGGTCAGCCCCAGCATTTT. Amino acid sequence: CASSIWGLGGQPQHF.

The CDR3 here is CASSEPDLNTEAFF. CDR3 DNA: TGTGCCAGCAGTGAGCCGGACCTGAACACTGAAGCTTTCTTT. The chain employs TRBV2 and TRBJ1-1; D call uncertain. V lost 3 bases to trimming and J lost 0 bases, with 8 bases between them. Germline CDR1 is SNHLY and CDR2 is FYNNEI. CDR3 length: 14 residues.